A selection of T cell receptor beta chains follows, all from one sample in a study of patients and donors after allogeneic stem cell transplantation. TCRdb recomputed calls from the RT-PCR reads with MiXCR, one row per CDR3 protein. The data show 150,000 to 250,000 distinct CDR3 sequences, less than 45% seen once. Sequenced: blood, either unsorted or a sorted T cell fraction (not recorded which). These receptors came from a human donor who was either an allogeneic HSCT recipient or a stem cell or donor lymphocyte infusion donor (not recorded which). It is not recorded whose cells these are; they may come from a transplant donor. Both conserved end residues are part of each CDR3. The order of the fields is clone size, V gene, J gene, D gene, CDR3 DNA, CDR3 protein. D genes are given only for firm matches. Clone size appears in some rows only: once, few, many, or a class for an expanded clone.

size: .; V: TRBV20-1; J: TRBJ1-2; D: .; DNA: TGCAGTGCTAGAGATGAAGAACAGGACTATGGCTACACCTTC; CDR3: CSARDEEQDYGYTF
size: .; V: TRBV3-1; J: TRBJ1-3; D: .; DNA: TGTGCCAGCAGCCGCCCTACAGGAACCTCTGGAAACACCATATATTTT; CDR3: CASSRPTGTSGNTIYF
size: .; V: TRBV7-2; J: TRBJ2-3; D: TRBD1; DNA: TGTGCCAGCAGCCCAAGCGGGACAGGGGAGGGGACGCAGTATTTT; CDR3: CASSPSGTGEGTQYF
size: .; V: TRBV20-1; J: TRBJ1-1; D: TRBD1; DNA: TGCAGTGCTACTGAGCTTGGACAGGGAAGCACTGAAGCTTTCTTT; CDR3: CSATELGQGSTEAFF
size: .; V: TRBV5-1; J: TRBJ2-2; D: .; DNA: TGCGCCAGCAGCCCCGACTTTGCCGGGGAGCTGTTTTTT; CDR3: CASSPDFAGELFF
size: .; V: TRBV5-1; J: TRBJ1-6; D: .; DNA: TGCGCCAGCAGCTTGGATGGAGGCGTATCACCCCTCCACTTT; CDR3: CASSLDGGVSPLHF
size: few; V: TRBV28; J: TRBJ2-7; D: .; DNA: TGTGCCAGCTCACCCAGTGCCTACGAGCAGTACTTC; CDR3: CASSPSAYEQYF
size: .; V: TRBV15; J: TRBJ1-5; D: .; DNA: TGTGCCACCAGCAGACCTACCCAGCCCCAGCATTTT; CDR3: CATSRPTQPQHF
size: .; V: TRBV12-3/TRBV12-4; J: TRBJ2-2; D: TRBD1; DNA: TGTGCCAGCAGCACAACAGGGGGCGCGAGCGGGGAGCTGTTTTTT; CDR3: CASSTTGGASGELFF
size: .; V: TRBV5-6; J: TRBJ2-7; D: .; DNA: TGTGCCAGCAGCTTCCTGGACGGGCCTTTCTACTACGAGCAGTACTTC; CDR3: CASSFLDGPFYYEQYF
size: few; V: TRBV24-1; J: TRBJ1-1; D: .; DNA: TGTGCCACCAGTGGTTGGTCGGGAGGGGCAACTGAAGCTTTCTTT; CDR3: CATSGWSGGATEAFF
size: once; V: TRBV29-1; J: TRBJ2-3; D: TRBD1; DNA: TGCAGCGTTGAAAGAGGACCCGGGACAGGGACAGATACGCAGTATTTT; CDR3: CSVERGPGTGTDTQYF
size: .; V: TRBV9; J: TRBJ2-3; D: .; DNA: TGTGCCAGCGGCCAGGGGGGACGAGCAGATACGCAGTATTTT; CDR3: CASGQGGRADTQYF
size: few; V: TRBV19; J: TRBJ2-1; D: TRBD2; DNA: TGTGCCAGTAGTAGGGGGACTAGCGGGCGCAATGAGCAGTTCTTC; CDR3: CASSRGTSGRNEQFF
size: few; V: TRBV12-3/TRBV12-4; J: TRBJ1-2; D: .; DNA: TGTGCCAGCAGCCTGGTGGGGGCGTCAAATGGCTACACCTTC; CDR3: CASSLVGASNGYTF
size: .; V: TRBV28; J: TRBJ2-2; D: .; DNA: TGTGCCACCTCACCTCCGGGGACAACTTTAACCGGGGAGCTGTTTTTT; CDR3: CATSPPGTTLTGELFF
size: .; V: TRBV29-1; J: TRBJ2-3; D: TRBD2; DNA: TGCAGCGTTGAACTAGCGGGGGGCACAGATACGCAGTATTTT; CDR3: CSVELAGGTDTQYF
size: .; V: TRBV24-1; J: TRBJ2-1; D: TRBD1; DNA: TGTGCCACCAGTGGACAGGGGGTATCGAATGAGCAGTTCTTC; CDR3: CATSGQGVSNEQFF
size: .; V: TRBV5-6; J: TRBJ1-1; D: .; DNA: TGTGCCAGCGGCAAGGGGTGGGGGAACACTGAAGCTTTCTTT; CDR3: CASGKGWGNTEAFF
size: .; V: TRBV28; J: TRBJ1-1; D: .; DNA: TGTGCCAGCAGTTTTCCGGCAGGGCTATCGAACACTGAAGCTTTCTTT; CDR3: CASSFPAGLSNTEAFF
size: .; V: TRBV6-5; J: TRBJ1-2; D: TRBD1; DNA: TGTGCCAGCAGTTACCAGGACAGGAACTATGGCTACACCTTC; CDR3: CASSYQDRNYGYTF
size: .; V: TRBV12-3/TRBV12-4; J: TRBJ1-6; D: TRBD1; DNA: TGTGCCAGCAGCCCGGGACAGTTTAATTCACCCCTCCACTTT; CDR3: CASSPGQFNSPLHF
size: .; V: TRBV7-2; J: TRBJ2-1; D: TRBD2; DNA: TGTGCCAGCAGCTCCGGGAGGGCCATAGGGAATGAGCAGTTCTTC; CDR3: CASSSGRAIGNEQFF
size: few; V: TRBV4-1; J: TRBJ2-5; D: .; DNA: TGCGCCAGCAGCCTAAGATTGAACCGAGGAGAGACCCAGTACTTC; CDR3: CASSLRLNRGETQYF
size: .; V: TRBV9; J: TRBJ1-5; D: .; DNA: TGTGCCAGCAGCGGAGGGGAGAGCAATCAGCCCCAGCATTTT; CDR3: CASSGGESNQPQHF
size: .; V: TRBV20-1; J: TRBJ2-3; D: TRBD2; DNA: TGCAGTGCCCCAGCGGGGGGCACAGATACGCAGTATTTT; CDR3: CSAPAGGTDTQYF
size: .; V: TRBV5-1; J: TRBJ2-2; D: .; DNA: TGCGCCAGCAGCTTGGAGATGGGAGGAACCGGGGAGCTGTTTTTT; CDR3: CASSLEMGGTGELFF
size: .; V: TRBV6-1; J: TRBJ1-6; D: TRBD1; DNA: TGTGCCAGCAGTGGTCAGGGGGCGAATTCACCCCTCCACTTT; CDR3: CASSGQGANSPLHF
size: few; V: TRBV29-1; J: TRBJ2-1; D: .; DNA: TGCAGCGTTGAAGATCTTAGTAGGGGGGGGCGGAATAACAATGAGCAGTTCTTC; CDR3: CSVEDLSRGGRNNNEQFF
size: few; V: TRBV12-3/TRBV12-4; J: TRBJ1-1; D: .; DNA: TGTGCCAGCAGTTTGAGTGGAAAGGGAGTAACTGAAGCTTTCTTT; CDR3: CASSLSGKGVTEAFF
size: few; V: TRBV7-6; J: TRBJ1-3; D: TRBD1; DNA: TGTGCCAGCAGCTTAGCGCCACCGGGACAGACATCTGGAAACACCATATATTTT; CDR3: CASSLAPPGQTSGNTIYF
size: few; V: TRBV14; J: TRBJ1-4; D: .; DNA: TGTGCCAGCAGCCACGGGGGGCTAACTAATGAAAAACTGTTTTTT; CDR3: CASSHGGLTNEKLFF
size: few; V: TRBV13; J: TRBJ2-7; D: TRBD2; DNA: TGTGCCAGCCGACTAGCGGGGACCTCCTACGAGCAGTACTTC; CDR3: CASRLAGTSYEQYF
size: few; V: TRBV6-5; J: TRBJ1-2; D: .; DNA: TGTGCCAGCAGCGCTAGGCAGGCTGAGGGCTACACCTTC; CDR3: CASSARQAEGYTF
size: .; V: TRBV4-3; J: TRBJ1-6; D: TRBD1; DNA: TGCGCCAGCAGTCTTGGACAGGCTAATTCACCCCTCCACTTT; CDR3: CASSLGQANSPLHF
size: many; V: TRBV4-3; J: TRBJ1-1; D: .; DNA: TGCGCCAGCAGCGGTCAGGGTGATGAAGCTTTCTTT; CDR3: CASSGQGDEAFF
size: .; V: TRBV4-3; J: TRBJ2-1; D: .; DNA: TGCGCCAGCAGCCAAGGGGACAGCGGGTCCTACAATGAGCAGTTCTTC; CDR3: CASSQGDSGSYNEQFF
size: .; V: TRBV4-2; J: TRBJ2-7; D: .; DNA: TGTGCCAGCAGCCAAGAAGAAATCCGGGAGCAGTACTTC; CDR3: CASSQEEIREQYF
size: .; V: TRBV20-1; J: TRBJ2-1; D: .; DNA: TGCAGTGCTAGCCAAGACAGGGAGCAGTTCTTC; CDR3: CSASQDREQFF
size: .; V: TRBV6-6; J: TRBJ1-5; D: .; DNA: TGTGCCAGCAGTTACCACGGACAGCCATATAGCAATCAGCCCCAGCATTTT; CDR3: CASSYHGQPYSNQPQHF
size: .; V: TRBV27; J: TRBJ1-3; D: .; DNA: TGTGCCAGCAGTCAACGGACCTCCGGGACTTTTGGAAACACCATATATTTT; CDR3: CASSQRTSGTFGNTIYF
size: .; V: TRBV7-3; J: TRBJ2-1; D: TRBD2; DNA: TGTGCCAGCAGCACGGGACTAGCTGGGGGCGATGAGCAGTTCTTC; CDR3: CASSTGLAGGDEQFF